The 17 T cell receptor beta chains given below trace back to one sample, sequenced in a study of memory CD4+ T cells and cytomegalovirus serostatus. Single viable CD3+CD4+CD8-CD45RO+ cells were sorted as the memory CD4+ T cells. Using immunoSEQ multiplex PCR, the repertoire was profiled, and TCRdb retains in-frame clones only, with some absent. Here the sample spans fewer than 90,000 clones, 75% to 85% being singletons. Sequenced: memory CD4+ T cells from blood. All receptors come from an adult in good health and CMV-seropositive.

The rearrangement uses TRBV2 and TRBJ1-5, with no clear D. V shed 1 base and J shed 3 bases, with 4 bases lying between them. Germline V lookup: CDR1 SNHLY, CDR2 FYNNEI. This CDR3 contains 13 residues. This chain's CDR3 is CASSEEANQPQHF. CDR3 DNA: TGTGCCAGCAGTGAAGAGGCCAATCAGCCCCAGCATTTT.

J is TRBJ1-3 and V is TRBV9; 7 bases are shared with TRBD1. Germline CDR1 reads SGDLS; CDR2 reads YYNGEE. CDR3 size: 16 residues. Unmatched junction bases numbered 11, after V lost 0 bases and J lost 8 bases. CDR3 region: CASSVGQGGRWHTIYF. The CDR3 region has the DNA TGTGCCAGCAGCGTAGGACAGGGCGGCCGGTGGCACACCATATATTTT.

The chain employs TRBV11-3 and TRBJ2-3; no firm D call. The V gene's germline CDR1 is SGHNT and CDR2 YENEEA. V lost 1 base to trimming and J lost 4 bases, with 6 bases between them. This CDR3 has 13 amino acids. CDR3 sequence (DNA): TGTGCCAGCAGCTTAGGACTGTCAGATACGCAGTATTTT. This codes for CASSLGLSDTQYF.

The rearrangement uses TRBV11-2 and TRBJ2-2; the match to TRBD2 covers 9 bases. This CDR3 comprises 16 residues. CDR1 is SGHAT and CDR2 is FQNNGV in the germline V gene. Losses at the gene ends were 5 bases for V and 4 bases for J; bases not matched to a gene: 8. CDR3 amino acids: CASSPIAGAGTGELFF. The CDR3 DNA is TGTGCCAGCAGCCCCATAGCGGGAGCTGGCACCGGGGAGCTGTTTTTT.

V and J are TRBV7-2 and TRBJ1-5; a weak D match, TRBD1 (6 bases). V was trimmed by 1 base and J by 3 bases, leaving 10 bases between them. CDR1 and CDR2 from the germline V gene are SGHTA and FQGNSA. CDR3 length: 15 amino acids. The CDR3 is CASSLDRALNQPQHF. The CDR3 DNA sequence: TGTGCCAGCAGCTTAGACAGGGCTCTCAATCAGCCCCAGCATTTT.

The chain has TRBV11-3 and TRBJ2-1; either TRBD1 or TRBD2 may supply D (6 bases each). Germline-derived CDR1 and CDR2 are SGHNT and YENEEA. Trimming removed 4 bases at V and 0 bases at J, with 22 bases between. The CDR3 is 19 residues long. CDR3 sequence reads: CASSSGALWTDSSYNEQFF. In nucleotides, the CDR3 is TGTGCCAGCAGCTCGGGAGCCCTCTGGACGGACAGCTCCTACAATGAGCAGTTCTTC.

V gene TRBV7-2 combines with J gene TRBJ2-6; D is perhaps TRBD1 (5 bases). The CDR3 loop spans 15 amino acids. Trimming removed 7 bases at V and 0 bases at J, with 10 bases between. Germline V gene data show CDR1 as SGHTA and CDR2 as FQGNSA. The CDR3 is CASNIDSSGANVLTF. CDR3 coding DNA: TGTGCCAGCAACATTGACAGCTCTGGGGCCAACGTCCTGACTTTC.

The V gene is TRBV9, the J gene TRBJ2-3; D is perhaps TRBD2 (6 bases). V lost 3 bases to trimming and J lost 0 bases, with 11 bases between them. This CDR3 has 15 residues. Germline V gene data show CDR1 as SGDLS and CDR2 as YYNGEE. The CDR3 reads CASSAGATSTDTQYF. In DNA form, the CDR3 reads TGTGCCAGCAGCGCGGGAGCTACAAGCACAGATACGCAGTATTTT. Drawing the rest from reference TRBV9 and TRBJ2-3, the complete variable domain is DSGVTQTPKHLITATGQRVTLRCSPRSGDLSVYWYQQSLDQGLQFLIQYYNGEERAKGNILERFSAQQFPDLHSELNLSSLELGDSALYFCASSAGATSTDTQYFGPGTRLTVL.

The CDR3 loop reads CASSDIRRSGDTQYF. In nucleotides, the CDR3 is TGTGCCAGCAGCGACATTCGGCGATCGGGAGATACGCAGTATTTT. The rearrangement links TRBV11-2 to TRBJ2-3; D remains ambiguous. CDR1 and CDR2 (germline): SGHAT, FQNNGV. The ends were cut back, 5 bases at V and 5 bases at J, with 17 bases in the middle. The CDR3 length is 15 residues. Together with reference TRBV11-2 and TRBJ2-3, the CDR3 gives the full variable domain: EAGVAQSPRYKIIEKRQSVAFWCNPISGHATLYWYQQILGQGPKLLIQFQNNGVVDDSQLPKDRFSAERLKGVDSTLKIQPAKLEDSAVYLCASSDIRRSGDTQYFGPGTRLTVL.

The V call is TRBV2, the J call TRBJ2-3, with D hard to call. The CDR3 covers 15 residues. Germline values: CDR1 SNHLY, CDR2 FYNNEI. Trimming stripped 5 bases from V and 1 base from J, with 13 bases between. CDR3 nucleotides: TGTGCCAGCAGTAGGGCCCCTCCCCGCACAGATACGCAGTATTTT. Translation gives CASSRAPPRTDTQYF.

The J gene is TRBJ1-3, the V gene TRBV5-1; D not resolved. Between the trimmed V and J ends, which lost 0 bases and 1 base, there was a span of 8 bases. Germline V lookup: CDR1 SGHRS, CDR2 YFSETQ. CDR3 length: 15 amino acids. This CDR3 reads CASSLAGRSGNTIYF. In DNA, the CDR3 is TGCGCCAGCAGCTTGGCTGGGAGGTCTGGAAACACCATATATTTT.

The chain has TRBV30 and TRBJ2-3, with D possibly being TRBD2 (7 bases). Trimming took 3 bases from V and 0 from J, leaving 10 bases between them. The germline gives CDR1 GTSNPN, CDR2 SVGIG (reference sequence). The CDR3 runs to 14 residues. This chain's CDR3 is CAWRAGASTDTQYF. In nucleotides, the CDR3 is TGTGCCTGGAGGGCGGGGGCTAGCACAGATACGCAGTATTTT.

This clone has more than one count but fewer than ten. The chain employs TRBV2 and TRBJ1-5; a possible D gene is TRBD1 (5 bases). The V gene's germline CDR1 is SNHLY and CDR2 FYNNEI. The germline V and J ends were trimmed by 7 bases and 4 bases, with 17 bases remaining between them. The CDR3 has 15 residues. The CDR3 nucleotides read TGTGCCAGCAACCCCCTCGGGGGGGAGAATCAGCCCCAGCATTTT. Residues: CASNPLGGENQPQHF.

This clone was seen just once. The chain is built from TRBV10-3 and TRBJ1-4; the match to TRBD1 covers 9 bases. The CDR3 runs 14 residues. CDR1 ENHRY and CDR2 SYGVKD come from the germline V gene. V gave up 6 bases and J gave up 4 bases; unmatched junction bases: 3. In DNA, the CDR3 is TGTGCCATCAGCAAGGACAGGGGTAATGAAAAACTGTTTTTT. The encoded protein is CAISKDRGNEKLFF.

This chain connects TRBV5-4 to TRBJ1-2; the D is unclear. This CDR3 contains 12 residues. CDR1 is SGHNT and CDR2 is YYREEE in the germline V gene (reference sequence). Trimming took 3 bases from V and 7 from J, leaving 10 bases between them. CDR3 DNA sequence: TGTGCCAGCAGCTCTCCCGGTTCTGGCTACACCTTC. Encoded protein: CASSSPGSGYTF.

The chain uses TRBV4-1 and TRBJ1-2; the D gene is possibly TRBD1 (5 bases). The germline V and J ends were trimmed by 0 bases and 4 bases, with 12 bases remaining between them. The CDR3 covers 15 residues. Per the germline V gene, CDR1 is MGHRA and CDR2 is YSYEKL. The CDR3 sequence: CASSQDAQGTYGYTF. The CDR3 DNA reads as TGCGCCAGCAGCCAAGACGCCCAGGGCACCTATGGCTACACCTTC.

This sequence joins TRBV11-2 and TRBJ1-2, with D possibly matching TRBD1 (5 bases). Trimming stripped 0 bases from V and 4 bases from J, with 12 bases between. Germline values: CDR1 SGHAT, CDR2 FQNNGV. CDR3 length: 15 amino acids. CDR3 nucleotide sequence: TGTGCCAGCAGCTTAGACAGGGAGTCTTTCTATGGCTACACCTTC. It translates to CASSLDRESFYGYTF.